This TCR beta chain was identified in a study of spatial heterogeneity in lung cancer. Study in general: A unique TCR and UMI combination showed up more than ten times in raw reads, on average.

Time point specified: sample taken at primary tumor resection. From tumor, nontumor lung or frozen PBMC, whole RNA was taken unsorted for sequencing. Untreated early-stage non-small cell lung cancer patients, some 70 in total, were the donors. CDR3 length equals 16 residues. Trimming cost V 3 bases and J 4 bases; bases outside gene matches: 5. There are many counts of this clonotype. From the 5' RACE reads, TCRdb called clonotypes with MiXCR, one entry per CDR3 protein. The table includes over 6,500 distinct CDR3 sequences, about 4.2% detected once. This receptor was obtained from a female donor with early-stage non-small cell lung cancer. The sample was normal lung tissue next to the tumor, taken at surgery. J is TRBJ1-6 and V is TRBV12-3 or TRBV12-4, with 8 positions matching TRBD1. CDR3 DNA: TGTGCCAGCAGTTTCACAGGGGGAACTTATAATTCACCCCTCCACTTT. Its protein product is CASSFTGGTYNSPLHF.